This T cell receptor beta chain was identified during a study of shared clonotypes between healthy human individuals (dated by TCRdb to between 2020 and 2021). A note on the overall study: Three men and a couple of women, aged 18 to 49 years, made up the cohort. For each donor, CD4 naive and CD4 memory were each run on three plates, CD8 naive on two plates, and CD8 memory on one plate. Blood TCR repertoires of four to six healthy adults were deeply sequenced to estimate repertoire size and the extent of clonotype sharing between individuals. Libraries were prepared and TCR repertoires were sequenced by different laboratories using diverse techniques, in order to increase sequencing depth and limit assay-specific biases. Each donor's leukapheresis produced roughly between roughly 0.94 and 9.5 billion PBMCs.

Trimming costs V 3 bases and J 0 bases, and their ends lie 11 bases apart. The germline V gene yields MGHRA for CDR1 and YSYEKL for CDR2. The CDR3 measures 15 amino acids from cysteine to phenylalanine. Here the CDR3 DNA is all that survives: 45 bases in frame from base 1. In the case of this clone: The target of this receptor is not known. Base-call qualities are not available, and no considerably larger clone is one nucleotide away.

Using the deep immunoSEQ assay, multiplex PCR amplified TCR CDR3 regions from genomic DNA. Extracted genomic DNA from each cell subset was distributed evenly across all wells of several immunoSEQ 96-well plates, and each plate was treated as a replicate. For sorted subsets, each replicate PCR was loaded with 200 ng genomic DNA, equivalent to roughly 30,000 T cell genomes. The purified libraries were quantified using a Qubit 3.0 fluorometer, sized with a Bioanalyzer 2100, and then quantified again using the KAPA Library Quantification kit. Every immunoSEQ 96-well plate was sequenced on a separate single-read 150-cycle Illumina NextSeq 550 flow cell. On the study's bioinformatics: Because only junctional sequences without quality scores were contained in the immunoSEQ output, filtering matching that applied to full-length reads could not be performed. Sequences were annotated with PyIR, a Python wrapper for IgBLAST v1.9, and V/J genes and CDR3 were assigned using IMGT germline references. Reads were removed for weak V/J assignments (E-value above 1e-6), missing CDR3, stop codons, out-of-frame junctions, or ambiguous translated residues. V3J clonotypes were defined by identical inferred V gene, J gene, and CDR3 amino acid sequence. Percentage overlap between repertoires was computed as shared unique clonotypes divided by the size of the smaller repertoire. RTK rarefaction, the Chao1 estimator, and Recon v2.1 estimates of unobserved clonotypes were used to assess repertoire richness. For all TCRbeta clonotypes obtained by the gDNA method from four donors, generation probabilities were computed with OLGA. What TCRdb holds here is the immuneACCESS table cut down to in-frame rearrangements. Part of the clones is not present; checked against another copy, under half of the missing clones reflect an unresolved V gene, and the others are unexplained. V, J and clone size reflect that table, while D and trimming were determined from the DNA. The sample table lists some 800,000 clones, 92% of them with a count of one. The top ten hold around 24% of the sample.

The research as a whole found: Compared with non-shared clonotypes, the clonotypes found in all four sorted-subset donors had higher generation probabilities. Sharing across a handful of donors was observed for approximately 4.6% of naive CD4, 3% to 4% of naive CD8, over 2% of memory CD4, and about 0.4% of memory CD8 clonotypes. Based on pairwise subsampling, the degree of clonotype sharing among donors was expected to be affected by sequencing depth. The small number of donors limited the genetic and exposure-history diversity represented. Rarefaction of sorted-subset datasets indicated incomplete sequencing despite the large sequencing depth. Only blood was sampled, and tissue TCR repertoires likely differ from those in blood. Naive subsets generally had larger estimated clonotype richness than memory subsets did.

CD8 naive samples were obtained by positive selection for CCR7 among CD45RO-negative cells, yielding a CD45RA+CCR7+ population from which TemRA cells were excluded. Donors were healthy HIV-negative adults with no recently reported acute infections or vaccinations. Every donor was a Caucasian adult living in Nashville, Tennessee, USA. Blood was obtained by leukapheresis, after which PBMCs were separated by Ficoll-Histopaque density gradient centrifugation and cryopreserved in liquid nitrogen vapor phase. Analytical flow cytometry was used to check the purity and quantity of every magnetically sorted T cell population. From each sorted fraction, genomic DNA was isolated and quantified by UV absorbance on a Nanodrop 2000c.

The chain is encoded by TRBV4-1 joined to TRBJ1-1, with no reliable assignment of the D segment. The clonotype comes from a man aged 25-45 years in good health. The material sequenced was naive CD8+ T cells sorted from blood. Read against the paper, the sample's cell subset or site label means: CD45RA+CCR7+. The CDR3 region has the sequence CASSQETPMNTEAFF. The sequenced DNA: TGCGCCAGCAGCCAGGAGACCCCGATGAACACTGAAGCTTTCTTT.